The 2 T cell receptor beta chains given below trace back to one sample, sequenced in a study of blood T cell repertoires in COVID-19. Generated by immunoSEQ multiplex PCR, the TCRdb table keeps only in-frame clones and is missing some. Among hundreds of thousands of clones listed, 80% to 90% were seen once. The sample taken for sequencing was peripheral blood. Source of these receptors: a man between 45 and 60 years old with acute or convalescent COVID-19.

This clone was recorded only once. V and J are TRBV3-1 (or the pseudogene TRBV3-2) and TRBJ1-6, with no clear D. Germline assignment: CDR1 LGHDT and CDR2 YNNKEL (reference sequence). The CDR3 has 13 residues. With 3 bases removed from V and 5 bases from J, the gap between germline ends came to 5 bases. As DNA, the CDR3 is TGTGCCAGCAGCCACCGGGATAATTCACCCCTCCACTTT. As protein: CASSHRDNSPLHF.

This rearrangement joins TRBV5-6 to TRBJ2-7; 8 bases are shared with TRBD1. Germline V gene sequence: CDR1 SGHDT, CDR2 YYEEEE. The V and J ends lost 4 bases and 2 bases, in that order; junction bases with no gene match: 17. The CDR3 has 18 residues. CDR3 coding DNA: TGTGCCAGCAGCAATCCCCGTGGCAGGTCGGACAGGGCCTACGAGCAGTACTTC. Its translation: CASSNPRGRSDRAYEQYF.